This is a list of T cell receptor beta chains from one sample in a study of T cells in Graves' hyperthyroidism and ophthalmopathy. One entry per CDR3 protein, called by TCRdb with MiXCR from the multiplex PCR reads. Found here are fewer than 650,000 distinct CDR3 sequences, about 45% of them singletons; the top ten hold about 45%. The specimen was peripheral blood or thyroid tissue (not recorded which). All receptors derive from an adult woman with Graves' disease, either hyperthyroidism or ophthalmopathy (not recorded which). The CDR3 runs from the conserved cysteine through the conserved F or W. A D gene is named only where the DNA matches it firmly. Size tells how often a clone was seen (once, few, many) or the class of an expanded clone, and some rows leave it out.

j_gene,v_gene,d_gene,abundance,CDR3aa,CDR3nt
TRBJ2-7,TRBV29-1,TRBD2,.,CSVDGRSSREQYF,TGCAGCGTAGACGGGAGGAGTTCGAGGGAGCAGTACTTC
TRBJ2-7,TRBV4-1,TRBD1,many,CASSQGAGTGVPYEQYF,TGCGCCAGCAGCCAAGGAGCCGGGACAGGGGTACCCTACGAGCAGTACTTC
TRBJ1-5,TRBV20-1,.,many,CSARDLLTPGSNQPQHF,TGCAGTGCTAGAGATCTCCTAACGCCTGGGAGCAATCAGCCCCAGCATTTT
TRBJ2-7,TRBV20-1,TRBD1,many,CSASWDRAYEQYF,TGCAGTGCTAGTTGGGACAGGGCCTACGAGCAGTACTTC
TRBJ2-7,TRBV11-2,TRBD2,.,CASSQAGTYEQYF,TGTGCCAGCAGCCAAGCGGGGACCTACGAGCAGTACTTC
TRBJ1-1,TRBV19,.,many,CASSIAGTVNTEAFF,TGTGCCAGTAGTATTGCAGGGACGGTGAACACTGAAGCTTTCTTT
TRBJ1-1,TRBV7-9,.,many,CASSLVEGTGTLF,TGTGCCAGCAGCTTAGTGGAGGGGACCGGGACGCTATTT
TRBJ1-1,TRBV29-1,.,.,CSVDLGGGTEAFF,TGCAGCGTTGATCTGGGGGGAGGGACTGAAGCTTTCTTT
TRBJ1-2,TRBV2,TRBD1,.,CASSGQGFYGYTF,TGTGCCAGCAGTGGACAGGGATTCTATGGCTACACCTTC
TRBJ2-7,TRBV25-1,.,.,CASSIQGLGYEQYF,TGTGCCAGCAGCATACAGGGTTTAGGATACGAGCAGTACTTC
TRBJ2-6,TRBV19,.,many,CASSRAGSGANVLTF,TGTGCCAGTAGTAGAGCGGGCTCTGGGGCCAACGTCCTGACTTTC
TRBJ1-1,TRBV10-3,.,.,CAISEKQGGWTEAFF,TGTGCCATCAGTGAGAAACAGGGCGGGTGGACTGAAGCGTTCTTT